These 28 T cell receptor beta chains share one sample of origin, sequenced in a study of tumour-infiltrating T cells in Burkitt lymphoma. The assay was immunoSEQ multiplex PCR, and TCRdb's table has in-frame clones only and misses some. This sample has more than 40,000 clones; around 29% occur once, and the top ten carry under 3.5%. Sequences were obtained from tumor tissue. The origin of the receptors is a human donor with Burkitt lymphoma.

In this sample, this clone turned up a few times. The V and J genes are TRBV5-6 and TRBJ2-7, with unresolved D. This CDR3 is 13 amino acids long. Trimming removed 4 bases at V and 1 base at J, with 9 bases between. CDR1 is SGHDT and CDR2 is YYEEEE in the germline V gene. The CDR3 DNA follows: TGTGCCAGCAGCGCGAGCCCATCCTACGAGCAGTACTTC. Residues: CASSASPSYEQYF.

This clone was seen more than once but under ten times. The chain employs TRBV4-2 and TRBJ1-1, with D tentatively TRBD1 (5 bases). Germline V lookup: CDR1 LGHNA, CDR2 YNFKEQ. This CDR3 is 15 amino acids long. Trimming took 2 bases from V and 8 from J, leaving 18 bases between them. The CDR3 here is CASSQYGPGVPEAFF. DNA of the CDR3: TGTGCCAGCAGCCAATATGGTCCGGGGGTTCCCGAAGCTTTCTTT.

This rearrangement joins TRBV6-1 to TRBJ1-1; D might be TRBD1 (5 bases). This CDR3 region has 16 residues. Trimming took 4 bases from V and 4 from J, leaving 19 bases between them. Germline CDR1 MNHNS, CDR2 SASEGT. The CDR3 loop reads CASSGNRRLMGTEAFF. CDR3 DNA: TGTGCCAGCAGTGGAAACAGGAGGCTTATGGGCACTGAAGCTTTCTTT.

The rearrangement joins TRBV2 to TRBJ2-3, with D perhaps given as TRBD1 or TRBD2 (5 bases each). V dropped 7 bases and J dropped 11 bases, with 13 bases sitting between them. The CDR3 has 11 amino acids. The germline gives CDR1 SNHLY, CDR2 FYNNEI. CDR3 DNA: TGTGCCAGCACCGGTTCTGGGGGGCAGTATTTT. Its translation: CASTGSGGQYF.

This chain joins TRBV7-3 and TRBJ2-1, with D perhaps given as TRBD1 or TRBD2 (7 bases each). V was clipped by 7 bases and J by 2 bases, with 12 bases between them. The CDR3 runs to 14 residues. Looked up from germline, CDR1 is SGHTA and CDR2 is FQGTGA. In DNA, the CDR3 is TGTGCCAGCACCAGGGGGGGAGCCTACAATGAGCAGTTCTTC. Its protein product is CASTRGGAYNEQFF.

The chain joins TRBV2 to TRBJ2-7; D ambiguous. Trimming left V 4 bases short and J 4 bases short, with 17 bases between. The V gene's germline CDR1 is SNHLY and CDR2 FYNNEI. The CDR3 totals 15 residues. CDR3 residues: CASSGGPAGGYEQYF. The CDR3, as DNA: TGTGCCAGCAGTGGCGGTCCGGCCGGTGGGTACGAGCAGTACTTC.

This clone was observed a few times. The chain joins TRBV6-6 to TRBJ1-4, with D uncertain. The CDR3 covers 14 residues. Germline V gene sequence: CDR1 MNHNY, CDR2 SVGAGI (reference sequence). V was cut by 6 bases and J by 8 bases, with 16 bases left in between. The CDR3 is CASSPGRVQEKLFF. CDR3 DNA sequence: TGTGCCAGCAGCCCCGGACGGGTTCAGGAAAAACTGTTTTTT.

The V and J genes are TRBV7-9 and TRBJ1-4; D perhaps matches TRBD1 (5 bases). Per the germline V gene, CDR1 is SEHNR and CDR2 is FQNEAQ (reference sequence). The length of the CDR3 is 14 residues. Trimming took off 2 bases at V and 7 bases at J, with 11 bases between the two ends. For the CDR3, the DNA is TGTGCCAGCAGCTTACGAGGGGCGGCTGAAAAACTGTTTTTT. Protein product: CASSLRGAAEKLFF.

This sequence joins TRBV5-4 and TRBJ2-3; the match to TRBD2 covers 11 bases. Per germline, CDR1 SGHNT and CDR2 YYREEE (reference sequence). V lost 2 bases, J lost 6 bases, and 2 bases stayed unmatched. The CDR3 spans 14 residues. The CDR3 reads CASSFLAGGDTQYF. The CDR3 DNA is TGTGCCAGCAGCTTTCTAGCGGGGGGCGATACGCAGTATTTT. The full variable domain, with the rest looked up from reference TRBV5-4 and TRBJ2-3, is ETGVTQSPTHLIKTRGQQVTLRCSSQSGHNTVSWYQQALGQGPQFIFQYYREEENGRGNFPPRFSGLQFPNYSSELNVNALELDDSALYLCASSFLAGGDTQYFGPGTRLTVL.

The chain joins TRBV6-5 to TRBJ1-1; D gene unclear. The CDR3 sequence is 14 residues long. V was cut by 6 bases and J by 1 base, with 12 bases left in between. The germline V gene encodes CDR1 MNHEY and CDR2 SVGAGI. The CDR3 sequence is CASSQRAGNTEAFF. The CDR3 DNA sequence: TGTGCCAGCAGCCAAAGGGCGGGGAACACTGAAGCTTTCTTT.

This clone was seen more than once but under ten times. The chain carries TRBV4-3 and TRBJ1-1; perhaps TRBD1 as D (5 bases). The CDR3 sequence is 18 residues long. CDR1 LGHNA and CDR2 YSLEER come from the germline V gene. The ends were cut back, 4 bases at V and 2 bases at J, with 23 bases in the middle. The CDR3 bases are TGCGCCAGCAGCCGCCGCCTTAGGGACGGTTGGGAAAACACTGAAGCTTTCTTT. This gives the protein CASSRRLRDGWENTEAFF.

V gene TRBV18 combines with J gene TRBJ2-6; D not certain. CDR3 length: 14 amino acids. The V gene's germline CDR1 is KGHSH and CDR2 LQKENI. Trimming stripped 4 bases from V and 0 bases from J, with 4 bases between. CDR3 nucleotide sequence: TGTGCCAGCTCACGGGCCTCTGGGGCCAACGTCCTGACTTTC. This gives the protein CASSRASGANVLTF.

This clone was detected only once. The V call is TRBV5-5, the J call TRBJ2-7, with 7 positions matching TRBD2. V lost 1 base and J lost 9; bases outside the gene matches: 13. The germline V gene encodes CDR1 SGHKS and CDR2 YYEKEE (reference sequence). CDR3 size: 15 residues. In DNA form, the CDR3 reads TGTGCCAGCAGCTTGCAAGGGACTACCAATTCGGTGCAGTACTTC. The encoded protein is CASSLQGTTNSVQYF. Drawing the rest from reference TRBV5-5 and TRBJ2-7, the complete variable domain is DAGVTQSPTHLIKTRGQQVTLRCSPISGHKSVSWYQQVLGQGPQFIFQYYEKEERGRGNFPDRFSARQFPNYSSELNVNALLLGDSALYLCASSLQGTTNSVQYFGPGTRLTVT.

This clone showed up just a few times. This chain's CDR3 is CASSLGDSPLHF. The CDR3 DNA sequence: TGCGCCAGCAGCTTGGGGGATTCACCCCTCCACTTT. The chain links TRBV5-1 to TRBJ1-6; D ambiguous. The CDR3 has 12 amino acids. Germline V gene sequence: CDR1 SGHRS, CDR2 YFSETQ. V gave up 0 bases and J gave up 8 bases, with 3 bases separating them.

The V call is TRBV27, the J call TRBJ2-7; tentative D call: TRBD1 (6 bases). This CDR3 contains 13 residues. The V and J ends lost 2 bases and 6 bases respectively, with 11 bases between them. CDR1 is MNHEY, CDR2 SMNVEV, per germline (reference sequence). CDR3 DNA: TGTGCCAGCAGTTTACTCACAGGGCTCGAGCAGTACTTC. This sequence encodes CASSLLTGLEQYF.

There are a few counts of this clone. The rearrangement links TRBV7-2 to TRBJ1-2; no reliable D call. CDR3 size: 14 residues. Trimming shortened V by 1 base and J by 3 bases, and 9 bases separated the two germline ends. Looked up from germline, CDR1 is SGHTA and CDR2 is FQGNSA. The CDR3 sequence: CASSLGPFDYGYTF. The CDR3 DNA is TGTGCCAGCAGCTTAGGGCCGTTCGACTATGGCTACACCTTC.

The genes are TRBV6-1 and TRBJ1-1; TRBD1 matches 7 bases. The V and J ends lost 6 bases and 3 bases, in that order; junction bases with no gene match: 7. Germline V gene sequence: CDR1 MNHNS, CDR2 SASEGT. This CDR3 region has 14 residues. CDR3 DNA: TGTGCCAGCAGCCGGACAGGAGGGGACACTGAAGCTTTCTTT. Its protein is CASSRTGGDTEAFF.

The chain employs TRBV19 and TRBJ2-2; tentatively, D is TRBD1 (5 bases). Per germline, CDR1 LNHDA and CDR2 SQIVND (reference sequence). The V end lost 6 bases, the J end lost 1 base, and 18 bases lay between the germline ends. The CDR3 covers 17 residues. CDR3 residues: CASSRQWLVLNTGELFF. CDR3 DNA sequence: TGTGCCAGTAGCAGACAGTGGCTCGTCCTGAACACCGGGGAGCTGTTTTTT. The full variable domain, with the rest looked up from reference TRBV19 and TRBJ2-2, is DGGITQSPKYLFRKEGQNVTLSCEQNLNHDAMYWYRQDPGQGLRLIYYSQIVNDFQKGDIAEGYSVSREKKESFPLTVTSAQKNPTAFYLCASSRQWLVLNTGELFFGEGSRLTVL.

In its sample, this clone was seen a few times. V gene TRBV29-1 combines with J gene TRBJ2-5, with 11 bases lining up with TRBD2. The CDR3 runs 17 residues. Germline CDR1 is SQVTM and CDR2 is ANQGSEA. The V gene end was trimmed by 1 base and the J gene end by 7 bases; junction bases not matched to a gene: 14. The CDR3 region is CSVEGVSGGAPGGTQYF. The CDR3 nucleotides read TGCAGCGTTGAAGGCGTTAGCGGGGGGGCCCCGGGCGGGACCCAGTACTTC.

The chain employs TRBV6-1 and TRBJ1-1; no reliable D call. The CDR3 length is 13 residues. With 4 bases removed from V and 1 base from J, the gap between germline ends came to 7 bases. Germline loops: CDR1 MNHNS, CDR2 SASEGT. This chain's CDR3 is CASSADWNTEAFF. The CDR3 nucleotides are TGTGCCAGCAGTGCCGACTGGAACACTGAAGCTTTCTTT.

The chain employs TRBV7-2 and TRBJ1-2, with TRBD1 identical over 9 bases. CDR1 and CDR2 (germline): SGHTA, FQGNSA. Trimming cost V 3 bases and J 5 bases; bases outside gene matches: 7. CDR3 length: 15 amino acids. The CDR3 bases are TGTGCCAGCAGCTTCACCGGACAGGGGAGTTATGGCTACACCTTC. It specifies CASSFTGQGSYGYTF.

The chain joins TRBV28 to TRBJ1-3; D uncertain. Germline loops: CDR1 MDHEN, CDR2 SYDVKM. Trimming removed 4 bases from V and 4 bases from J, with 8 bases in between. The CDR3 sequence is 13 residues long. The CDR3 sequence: CASSSPGGNTIYF. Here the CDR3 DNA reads TGTGCCAGCAGTTCCCCGGGGGGAAACACCATATATTTT.

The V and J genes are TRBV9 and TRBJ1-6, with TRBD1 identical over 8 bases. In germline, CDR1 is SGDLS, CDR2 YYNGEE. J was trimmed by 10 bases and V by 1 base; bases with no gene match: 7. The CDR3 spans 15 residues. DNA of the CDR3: TGTGCCAGCAGCGTATCGACAGGGGAATACTCACCCCTCCACTTT. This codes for CASSVSTGEYSPLHF.

The CDR3 sequence: CSGTQGPGQPQHF. CDR3 coding DNA: TGCAGCGGAACACAGGGTCCGGGTCAGCCCCAGCATTTT. The V gene is TRBV29-1, the J gene TRBJ1-5; maybe TRBD1 (6 bases). CDR3 length: 13 residues. V lost 7 bases to trimming and J lost 6 bases, with 16 bases between them. Looked up from germline, CDR1 is SQVTM and CDR2 is ANQGSEA.

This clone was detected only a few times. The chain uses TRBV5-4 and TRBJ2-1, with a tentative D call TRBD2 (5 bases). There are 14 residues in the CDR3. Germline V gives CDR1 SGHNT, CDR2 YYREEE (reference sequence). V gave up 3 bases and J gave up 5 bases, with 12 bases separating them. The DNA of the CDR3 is TGTGCCAGCAGCTGGGTCAGCGGCAACAATGAGCAGTTCTTC. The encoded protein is CASSWVSGNNEQFF.

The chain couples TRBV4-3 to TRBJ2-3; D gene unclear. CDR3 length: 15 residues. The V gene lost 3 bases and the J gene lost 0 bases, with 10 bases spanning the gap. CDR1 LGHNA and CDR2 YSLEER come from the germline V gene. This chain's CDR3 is CASSQYLGSTDTQYF. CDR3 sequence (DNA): TGCGCCAGCAGCCAGTACCTTGGGAGCACAGATACGCAGTATTTT.

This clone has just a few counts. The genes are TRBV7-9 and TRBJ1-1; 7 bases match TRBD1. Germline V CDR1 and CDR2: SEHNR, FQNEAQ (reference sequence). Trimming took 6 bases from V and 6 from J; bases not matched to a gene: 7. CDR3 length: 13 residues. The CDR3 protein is CASSLGGTAEAFF. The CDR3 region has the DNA TGTGCCAGCAGTCTAGGGGGCACCGCTGAAGCTTTCTTT. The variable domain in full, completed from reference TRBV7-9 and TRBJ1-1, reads DTGVSQNPRHKITKRGQNVTFRCDPISEHNRLYWYRQTLGQGPEFLTYFQNEAQLEKSRLLSDRFSAERPKGSFSTLEIQRTEQGDSAMYLCASSLGGTAEAFFGQGTRLTVV.

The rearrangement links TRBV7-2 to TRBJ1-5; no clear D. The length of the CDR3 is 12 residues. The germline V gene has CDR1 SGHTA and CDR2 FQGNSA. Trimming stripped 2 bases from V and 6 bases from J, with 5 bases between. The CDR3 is CASSLFGQPQHF. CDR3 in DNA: TGTGCCAGCAGCTTATTCGGTCAGCCCCAGCATTTT.